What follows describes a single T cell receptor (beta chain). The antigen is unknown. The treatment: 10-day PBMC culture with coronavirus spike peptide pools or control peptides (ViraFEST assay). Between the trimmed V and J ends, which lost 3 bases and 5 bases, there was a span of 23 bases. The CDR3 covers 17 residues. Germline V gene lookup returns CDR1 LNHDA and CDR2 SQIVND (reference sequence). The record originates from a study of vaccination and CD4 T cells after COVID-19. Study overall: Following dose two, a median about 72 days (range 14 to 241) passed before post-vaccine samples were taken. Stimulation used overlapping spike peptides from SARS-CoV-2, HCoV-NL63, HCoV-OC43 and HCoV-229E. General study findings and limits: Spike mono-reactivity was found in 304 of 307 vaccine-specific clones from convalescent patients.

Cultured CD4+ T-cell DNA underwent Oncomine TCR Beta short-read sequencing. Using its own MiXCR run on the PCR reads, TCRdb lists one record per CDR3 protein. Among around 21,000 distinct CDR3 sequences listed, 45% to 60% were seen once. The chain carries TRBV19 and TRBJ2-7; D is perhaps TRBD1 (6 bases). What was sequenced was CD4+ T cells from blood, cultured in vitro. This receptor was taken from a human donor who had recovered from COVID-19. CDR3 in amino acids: CASSMGGRQGFSNEQYF. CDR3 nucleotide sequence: TGTGCCAGTAGTATGGGTGGTCGGCAGGGGTTTTCCAACGAGCAGTACTTC. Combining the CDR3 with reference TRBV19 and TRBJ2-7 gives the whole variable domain DGGITQSPKYLFRKEGQNVTLSCEQNLNHDAMYWYRQDPGQGLRLIYYSQIVNDFQKGDIAEGYSVSREKKESFPLTVTSAQKNPTAFYLCASSMGGRQGFSNEQYFGPGTRLTVT.